These 10 T cell receptor beta chains originate from one sample sequenced in a study of shared clonotypes between healthy human individuals (dated by TCRdb to about 2020). Libraries were made using the immunoSEQ multiplex PCR assay. TCRdb holds this immuneACCESS table with in-frame rearrangements only. Some clones are missing; in checked studies, unresolved V genes explain under half, and the rest has no known cause. The sample table contains about a million clones; only one count was recorded for under 80% of them. The ten largest clonotypes hold approximately 1.5% of the sample. Sequenced sample: memory CD4+ T cells sorted from blood. This sample's cell subset or site label indicates: CD45RA-negative fraction. The receptors come from a man aged 18 to 29 in good health.

The chain carries TRBV30 and TRBJ1-5; D not resolved. With 0 bases removed from V and 2 bases from J, the gap between germline ends came to 14 bases. The CDR3 runs 16 residues. Germline values: CDR1 GTSNPN, CDR2 SVGIG (reference sequence). CDR3 DNA: TGTGCCTGGAGTGTACTATCTGGGATCGGCAATCAGCCCCAGCATTTT. As protein: CAWSVLSGIGNQPQHF.

The chain has TRBV29-1 and TRBJ2-7; possible D gene TRBD1, 6 bases. Trimming shortened V by 4 bases and J by 2 bases, and 24 bases separated the two germline ends. The CDR3 contains 17 residues. Per germline, CDR1 SQVTM and CDR2 ANQGSEA. CDR3 in DNA: TGCAGCGTTGGCGTCAGGGGTCGCTCGAGGACCCCCTACGAGCAGTACTTC. Residues: CSVGVRGRSRTPYEQYF.

The chain's CDR3 is CASSQGRGNEQFF. The CDR3 DNA reads as TGCGCCAGCAGCCAAGGTCGCGGAAATGAGCAGTTCTTC. This chain uses TRBV4-1 with TRBJ2-1; D ambiguous. V was shortened by 1 base and J by 7 bases, with 8 bases between the two germline ends. Germline V gene data show CDR1 as MGHRA and CDR2 as YSYEKL. The length of the CDR3 is 13 residues.

The V and J genes are TRBV10-3 and TRBJ2-6; weak D call: TRBD1 (6 bases). The V gene's germline CDR1 is ENHRY and CDR2 SYGVKD. V dropped 5 bases and J dropped 3 bases, with 14 bases sitting between them. This CDR3 region has 16 residues. In DNA form, the CDR3 reads TGTGCCATCAGTAAGACAGGAAGTAGTGGGGCCAACGTCCTGACTTTC. Translated: CAISKTGSSGANVLTF.

On this clone: This CDR3 is also generated by other DNA sequences in the sample. This sequence joins TRBV5-1 and TRBJ1-1; D possibly corresponds to TRBD1 (6 bases). The CDR3 covers 15 residues. Germline CDR1 and CDR2: SGHRS and YFSETQ. Trimming cost V 4 bases and J 4 bases, with 17 bases left between them. The CDR3 spells CASSLQGIGGTEAFF. CDR3 coding DNA: TGCGCCAGCAGCCTACAGGGCATTGGGGGCACTGAAGCTTTCTTT.

J is TRBJ1-6 and V is TRBV19; D gene ambiguous. The germline V gene has CDR1 LNHDA and CDR2 SQIVND (reference sequence). The V gene lost 4 bases and the J gene lost 0 bases, with 7 bases spanning the gap. The length of the CDR3 is 15 residues. CDR3: CASSTESSYNSPLHF. DNA of the CDR3: TGTGCCAGTAGTACGGAGAGCTCCTATAATTCACCCCTCCACTTT.

This rearrangement joins TRBV9 to TRBJ2-5; D is possibly TRBD1 (5 bases). CDR1 is SGDLS and CDR2 is YYNGEE in the germline V gene. The CDR3 is 15 residues long. Trimming removed 0 bases at V and 5 bases at J, with 14 bases between. The CDR3 sequence: CASSVEGARRETQYF. For the CDR3, the DNA is TGTGCCAGCAGCGTAGAAGGGGCGAGACGGGAGACCCAGTACTTC. The full variable domain, its missing parts supplied by reference TRBV9 and TRBJ2-5, is DSGVTQTPKHLITATGQRVTLRCSPRSGDLSVYWYQQSLDQGLQFLIQYYNGEERAKGNILERFSAQQFPDLHSELNLSSLELGDSALYFCASSVEGARRETQYFGPGTRLLVL.

The chain uses TRBV5-1 and TRBJ2-5, with D uncertain. The CDR3 consists of 14 residues. Germline V gives CDR1 SGHRS, CDR2 YFSETQ. The V and J ends lost 0 bases and 0 bases respectively, with 6 bases between them. DNA for the CDR3: TGCGCCAGCAGCTTGGTTCCTAACCAAGAGACCCAGTACTTC. The encoded protein is CASSLVPNQETQYF. Complete variable domain (other parts from reference TRBV5-1 and TRBJ2-5): KAGVTQTPRYLIKTRGQQVTLSCSPISGHRSVSWYQQTPGQGLQFLFEYFSETQRNKGNFPGRFSGRQFSNSRSEMNVSTLELGDSALYLCASSLVPNQETQYFGPGTRLLVL.

Concerning this clone: The junction shows a germline mismatch at one end, possibly a read error. This chain uses TRBV7-6 with TRBJ2-7; 9 bases fit TRBD1. Germline V gene data show CDR1 as SGHVS and CDR2 as FNYEAQ. The CDR3 runs to 13 residues. DNA of the CDR3: TGTGCCAGCAGCTTAGGGTCATTCGGGACAGGGCCATTC. This sequence encodes CASSLGSFGTGPF.

V usage is TRBV29-1 and J usage is TRBJ1-2, with D maybe TRBD1 (5 bases). Germline CDR1 and CDR2: SQVTM and ANQGSEA. The CDR3 extends over 13 amino acids. V was pared by 7 bases and J by 5 bases, with 17 bases between. CDR3 in amino acids: CSARIEWGYGYTF. For the CDR3, the DNA is TGCAGCGCTAGAATTGAATGGGGGTATGGCTACACCTTC.